The 31 T cell receptor beta chains below were found in one sample sequenced in a study of metastatic and nonmetastatic thyroid tumors (TCRdb year 2020). Before undergoing thyroid surgery, none of the patients had been given any kind of treatment. The library came from PCR. The instrument was an Illumina HiSeq 4000. TCRdb applied fastp at Q25 and MiXCR to the public reads, then kept only in-frame beta chains. Counted in this sample were about 24,000 clones; 26% of them appeared once. Of the sample, around 19% falls within the top ten clones. Material: blood. These TCRs come from a male donor with papillary thyroid cancer or a benign thyroid nodule (not recorded which). Some clones in this sample may be carry-over from other donors' samples.

In its sample, this clone is medium-sized. V is TRBV20-1 and J is TRBJ2-1; D is undetermined. V was cut by 2 bases and J by 9 bases, with 11 bases left in between. Looked up from germline, CDR1 is DFQATT and CDR2 is SNEGSKA (reference sequence). The CDR3 has 12 residues. Here the CDR3 DNA reads TGCAGTGCTAGATACCCTTTATTTGAGCAGTTCTTC. Protein product: CSARYPLFEQFF.

This clone was found many times. The CDR3 nucleotides are TGTGCCAGCAGAGCGGGAGGGTTGGGGGAGACCCAGTACTTC. This encodes CASRAGGLGETQYF. The chain recombines TRBV28 with TRBJ2-5; 10 nucleotides align to TRBD2. J gave up 5 bases and V 6 bases, and 6 bases lay outside the gene matches. This CDR3 is built from 14 residues. Germline CDR1 MDHEN, CDR2 SYDVKM.

This clone occurred many times. This may come from a read error, since a much larger clone is one base off. This chain connects TRBV12-3 or TRBV12-4 to TRBJ2-3, with D unclear. With 5 bases removed from V and 6 bases from J, the gap between germline ends came to 6 bases. This CDR3 contains 11 residues. The CDR3: CASSECDTQYF. For the CDR3, the DNA is TGTGCCAGCAGTGAGTGTGATACGCAGTATTTT.

This clone has a count of ten or more. This chain joins TRBV3-1 and TRBJ1-1, with a tentative D call TRBD1 (5 bases). V dropped 6 bases and J dropped 0 bases, with 14 bases sitting between them. The germline V gene has CDR1 LGHDT and CDR2 YNNKEL (reference sequence). There are 15 residues in the CDR3. CDR3 nucleotide sequence: TGTGCCAGCAGAGACGACAGCCTGATGAACACTGAAGCTTTCTTT. Translated: CASRDDSLMNTEAFF.

The chain has TRBV20-1 and TRBJ2-5, with D perhaps TRBD2 (5 bases). The CDR3 covers 16 residues. The V end was cut by 6 bases, the J end by 8 bases, with 28 bases between. Germline V CDR1 and CDR2: DFQATT, SNEGSKA (reference sequence). This CDR3 is CSATSVRAQDWDTQYF. Written as DNA, the CDR3 is TGCAGTGCCACATCTGTGAGGGCCCAAGACTGGGATACCCAGTACTTC.

This clone came up a few times. The junction departs from the called germline gene at one end, perhaps through a read error. The chain joins TRBV11-2 to TRBJ2-7; no clear D gene. Germline lookup yields CDR1 SGHAT and CDR2 FQNNGV. The CDR3 spans 14 residues. The CDR3: CDSSMRRAPYEQYF. In DNA, the CDR3 is TGTGACAGCAGCATGAGAAGGGCTCCTTACGAGCAGTACTTC.

The table lists this clone with many counts. The CDR3 region is CASSPRRTSGSGNEQFF. CDR3 DNA sequence: TGCGCCAGCAGCCCCCGACGAACTAGCGGGTCGGGGAATGAGCAGTTCTTC. V usage is TRBV4-1 and J usage is TRBJ2-1; 9 bases line up with TRBD2. CDR3 length: 17 residues. Germline CDR1 is MGHRA and CDR2 is YSYEKL. The V segment lost 4 bases and the J segment 7 bases; nucleotides outside the gene matches: 14.

This clone was seen ten or more times. The rearrangement joins TRBV29-1 to TRBJ1-2, with a tentative D call TRBD1 (6 bases). CDR1 and CDR2 from the germline V gene are SQVTM and ANQGSEA. The CDR3 spans 13 residues. V lost 6 bases, J lost 4 bases, and 15 bases lay in between. The CDR3 nucleotides read TGCAGCGTGGCCGGACAGAGCGGCTATGGCTACACCTTC. Its protein is CSVAGQSGYGYTF.

In DNA, the CDR3 is TGTGCCAGCAGTTTGATGGGAGGGATAGCTTTCTTT. This encodes CASSLMGGIAFF. The chain combines TRBV28 with TRBJ1-1; no firm D call. This CDR3 region has 12 residues. The ends were cut back, 3 bases at V and 10 bases at J, with 12 bases in the middle. Germline CDR1 MDHEN, CDR2 SYDVKM.

There are many counts of this clone. The V gene is TRBV24-1, the J gene TRBJ2-1, with 7 bases that match TRBD2. This CDR3 spans 15 amino acids. The V gene's germline CDR1 is KGHDR and CDR2 SFDVKD. Unmatched junction bases numbered 7, after V lost 5 bases and J lost 4 bases. CDR3 bases: TGTGCCACCAGTGTTAAGAGGGGAGGGTACAATGAGCAGTTCTTC. It codes for CATSVKRGGYNEQFF.

The V call is TRBV6-1, the J call TRBJ1-2; the D gene is possibly TRBD1 (5 bases). The CDR3 spans 14 residues. Trimming shortened V by 6 bases and J by 5 bases, and 16 bases separated the two germline ends. Germline CDR1 and CDR2: MNHNS and SASEGT. The CDR3: CASRPPGSEYGYTF. The CDR3 DNA reads as TGTGCCAGCAGACCCCCAGGGTCCGAATATGGCTACACCTTC.

The rearrangement uses TRBV10-3 and TRBJ2-7; a possible D gene is TRBD2 (6 bases). CDR1 and CDR2 from the germline V gene are ENHRY and SYGVKD. This CDR3 contains 18 residues. The V end lost 3 bases, the J end lost 0 bases, and 21 bases lay between the germline ends. This CDR3 is CAISDLGGAPPCSYEQYF. Written as DNA, the CDR3 is TGTGCCATCAGTGATCTGGGGGGTGCACCTCCGTGCTCCTACGAGCAGTACTTC.

Comments on this clone: Other nucleotide sequences from this sample produce the same CDR3. The chain has TRBV30 and TRBJ1-2; D is perhaps TRBD1 (5 bases). V lost 2 bases and J 6 bases, leaving 19 bases between the germline ends. CDR1 is GTSNPN and CDR2 is SVGIG in the germline V gene (reference sequence). The CDR3 totals 15 residues. CDR3 region: CAWSHGGMDADGYTF. The CDR3 coding sequence is TGTGCCTGGAGTCATGGGGGGATGGACGCGGATGGCTACACCTTC. The complete variable domain, with remaining parts taken from reference TRBV30 and TRBJ1-2, reads SQTIHQWPATLVQPVGSPLSLECTVEGTSNPNLYWYRQAAGRGLQLLFYSVGIGQISSEVPQNLSASRPQDRQFILSSKKLLLSDSGFYLCAWSHGGMDADGYTFGSGTRLTVV.

At least ten counts were recorded for this clone. The chain combines TRBV3-1 with TRBJ1-5, with a weak D call TRBD1 (5 bases). The germline V and J ends were trimmed by 4 bases and 0 bases, with 10 bases remaining between them. Germline CDR1 reads LGHDT; CDR2 reads YNNKEL (reference sequence). CDR3 length: 15 amino acids. The CDR3 region has the DNA TGTGCCAGCAGCCCCGGGGCGGGTAGCAATCAGCCCCAGCATTTT. Protein product: CASSPGAGSNQPQHF.

This clone is judged medium-sized (0.01 to 0.1%). The V gene is TRBV27, the J gene TRBJ1-6; D is uncertain. Trimming removed 7 bases from V and 7 bases from J, with 14 bases in between. Germline V gene data show CDR1 as MNHEY and CDR2 as SMNVEV (reference sequence). The CDR3 runs to 14 residues. CDR3 in DNA: TGTGCCAGCAACATACTTCAACCGAATTCACCCCTCCACTTT. As protein: CASNILQPNSPLHF.

This clone was detected many times. The chain uses TRBV19 and TRBJ1-1, with a tentative D call TRBD1 (6 bases). The CDR3 runs to 13 residues. From germline, CDR1 is LNHDA and CDR2 SQIVND (reference sequence). V was trimmed by 3 bases and J by 8 bases, leaving 13 bases between them. The CDR3 DNA reads TGTGCCAGTAGTATTGGGGGCCCCAGAGAAGCTTTCTTT. Protein sequence: CASSIGGPREAFF.

About this clone itself: This clone may be a read error of a much larger clone one base away. This chain links TRBV7-2 with TRBJ2-5; D is tentatively TRBD1 or TRBD2 (5 bases each). The CDR3 covers 13 residues. Germline CDR1 and CDR2: SGHTA and FQGNSA. CDR3 sequence: CASSSGTQETLYF. The CDR3 DNA follows: TGTGCCAGCAGTTCCGGGACGCAGGAGACCCTGTACTTC.

This clone was seen repeatedly, ten times or more. This CDR3 reads CSVEPLAGVRGNEQFF. In nucleotides, the CDR3 is TGCAGCGTTGAACCCCTAGCGGGAGTCCGTGGGAATGAGCAGTTCTTC. V gene TRBV29-1 combines with J gene TRBJ2-1, with 10 positions matching TRBD2. The V segment lost 2 bases and the J segment 7 bases; nucleotides outside the gene matches: 11. Per germline, CDR1 SQVTM and CDR2 ANQGSEA. The CDR3 contains 16 residues.

This clone was detected only a few times. This sequence joins TRBV5-1 and TRBJ2-3; 14 bases align to TRBD2. The CDR3 covers 17 residues. CDR1 is SGHRS, CDR2 YFSETQ, per germline. Trimming removed 5 bases from V and 8 bases from J; junction bases left unmatched: 13. Written as DNA, the CDR3 is TGCGCCAGCAGTCAACCCGGACTAGCGGGGGGCCAGGCTACGCAGTATTTT. This codes for CASSQPGLAGGQATQYF.

By share, this clone counts as medium-sized. The chain is built from TRBV12-3 or TRBV12-4 and TRBJ2-7; D call uncertain. The length of the CDR3 is 13 residues. Trimming left V 6 bases short and J 7 bases short, with 16 bases between. Written as DNA, the CDR3 is TGTGCCAGCAGCCTGTGGCTCTCCGGAGAGCAGTACTTC. Amino acids: CASSLWLSGEQYF.

This clone has at least ten counts. The V call is TRBV28, the J call TRBJ2-7; maybe TRBD1 (6 bases). CDR1 and CDR2 from the germline V gene are MDHEN and SYDVKM. The CDR3 length is 15 residues. V dropped 5 bases and J dropped 2 bases, with 16 bases sitting between them. In nucleotides, the CDR3 is TGTGCCAGCAGTCCCGCAGGGGTTGAGGCCTACGAGCAGTACTTC. Translating it yields CASSPAGVEAYEQYF. The variable domain in full, with the rest retrieved from reference TRBV28 and TRBJ2-7, is DVKVTQSSRYLVKRTGEKVFLECVQDMDHENMFWYRQDPGLGLRLIYFSYDVKMKEKGDIPEGYSVSREKKERFSLILESASTNQTSMYLCASSPAGVEAYEQYFGPGTRLTVT.

Note on this clone: A junction boundary mismatches the germline segment, possibly from a read error. This chain connects TRBV6-6 to TRBJ1-1; D not resolved. This CDR3 has 13 residues. Germline V gene sequence: CDR1 MNHNY, CDR2 SVGAGI (reference sequence). In DNA form, the CDR3 reads TGTGCCAGCATTTACTGTGAGGCCACTGAAGCTTTCTTT. Encoded protein: CASIYCEATEAFF.

This clone was picked up many times. The rearrangement joins TRBV27 to TRBJ2-4, with 11 positions matching TRBD1. Per the germline V gene, CDR1 is MNHEY and CDR2 is SMNVEV (reference sequence). This CDR3 comprises 16 residues. V dropped 5 bases and J dropped 5; count of bases not matched to a gene: 8. The CDR3 region has the DNA TGTGCCAGCAGTCCCCGGACAGGGGGCTTTGAAAACATTCAGTACTTC. Translated: CASSPRTGGFENIQYF.

This clone has ten or more counts. The J gene is TRBJ2-2, the V gene TRBV15; 9 bases agree with TRBD1. This CDR3 is built from 15 residues. The J segment lost 7 bases and the V segment lost 10 bases, leaving 13 bases of the junction unmatched. Germline CDR1 and CDR2: LNHNV and YYDKDF (reference sequence). CDR3 protein: CAIDGQGHANGELFF. The CDR3 DNA reads TGTGCCATTGATGGACAGGGGCACGCTAACGGGGAGCTGTTTTTT.

The rearrangement joins TRBV2 to TRBJ1-2; maybe TRBD1 (5 bases). The CDR3 runs 17 residues. The germline V gene has CDR1 SNHLY and CDR2 FYNNEI. V lost 8 bases to trimming and J lost 7 bases, with 29 bases between them. The CDR3 DNA is TGTGCCAGCCCCTCACCGAGGCTCTTGACAGTTGCGGGTGGCTACACCTTC. This codes for CASPSPRLLTVAGGYTF. Full variable domain (rest looked up from reference TRBV2 and TRBJ1-2): EPEVTQTPSHQVTQMGQEVILRCVPISNHLYFYWYRQILGQKVEFLVSFYNNEISEKSEIFDDQFSVERPDGSNFTLKIRSTKLEDSAMYFCASPSPRLLTVAGGYTFGSGTRLTVV.

This clone was seen only a few times. The chain has TRBV6-1 and TRBJ2-7; TRBD2 agrees at 7 bases. From germline, CDR1 is MNHNS and CDR2 SASEGT. This CDR3 has 17 amino acids. With V trimmed by 2 bases and J by 3 bases, 13 bases remained unmatched. This chain's CDR3 is CASSENGGFTPYYEQYF. The CDR3 DNA reads TGTGCCAGCAGTGAAAACGGGGGGTTCACTCCCTACTACGAGCAGTACTTC.

For this clone: Since a much larger clone is just one base distant, this may be a read error. This chain links TRBV12-3 or TRBV12-4 with TRBJ2-1; D not certain. The CDR3 extends over 12 amino acids. The CDR3 DNA is TGTGCCATCAGCCCGTGGGAAGATGAGCAGTTCTTT. Residues: CAISPWEDEQFF.

The chain links TRBV11-2 to TRBJ2-7; a weak D match, TRBD2 (5 bases). The CDR3 extends over 12 amino acids. Looked up from germline, CDR1 is SGHAT and CDR2 is FQNNGV. CDR3 protein: CAREMFSYEQYF. The DNA for the CDR3 is TGTGCTAGGGAGATGTTCTCCTACGAGCAGTACTTC. Based on the CDR3 plus reference TRBV11-2 and TRBJ2-7, the full variable domain is EAGVAQSPRYKIIEKRQSVAFWCNPISGHATLYWYQQILGQGPKLLIQFQNNGVVDDSQLPKDRFSAERLKGVDSTLKIQPAKLEDSAVYLCAREMFSYEQYFGPGTRLTVT.

There are a few counts of this clone. J is TRBJ1-1 and V is TRBV29-1; D is undetermined. The ends were cut back, 4 bases at V and 0 bases at J, with 3 bases in the middle. CDR3 length: 11 residues. The germline V gene has CDR1 SQVTM and CDR2 ANQGSEA. In nucleotides, the CDR3 is TGCAGCGTTGTCCTGAACACTGAAGCTTTCTTT. This codes for CSVVLNTEAFF.

Many counts were recorded for this clone. The chain links TRBV12-3 or TRBV12-4 to TRBJ1-1; no clear D gene. The CDR3 runs 13 residues. V lost 3 bases and J 2 bases, leaving 7 bases between the germline ends. This CDR3 is CASSLAANTEAFF. DNA for the CDR3: TGTGCCAGCAGTTTGGCAGCCAACACTGAAGCTTTCTTT.

This clone appeared many times. This chain connects TRBV12-5 to TRBJ1-4; TRBD1 agrees at 8 bases. J gave up 7 bases and V 5 bases, and 6 bases lay outside the gene matches. Germline V gene lookup returns CDR1 LGHNT and CDR2 FRNRAP. The CDR3 loop spans 14 amino acids. The CDR3 DNA follows: TGTGCTAGTGGTGTGCACCAGGGGGCTGAAAAACTGTTTTTT. This sequence encodes CASGVHQGAEKLFF.